Each of the 21 T cell receptor beta chains below was sequenced from the same sample in a study of OX40 agonist ivuxolimab in advanced cancers. Clones were read by immunoSEQ multiplex PCR, and TCRdb kept only the in-frame ones, dropping some. The repertoire holds roughly 23,000 clones, with about 88% as singletons. The specimen was CD4+ or CD8+ T cells sorted from blood, collected in a trial of the OX40 agonist ivuxolimab. The receptors derive from an adult with an advanced solid tumor such as melanoma, head and neck, liver or kidney cancer.

The chain joins TRBV13 to TRBJ2-1, with 10 bases lining up with TRBD2. The CDR3 covers 14 residues. Trimming cost V 1 base and J 6 bases; bases outside gene matches: 0. Germline V lookup: CDR1 PRHDT, CDR2 FYEKMQ (reference sequence). CDR3 sequence reads: CASSLEREGNEQFF. CDR3 nucleotides: TGTGCCAGCAGCTTAGAGCGGGAGGGCAATGAGCAGTTCTTC.

The table lists this clone with a few counts. The chain uses TRBV30 and TRBJ1-1; D call uncertain. CDR3 length: 12 amino acids. From germline, CDR1 is GTSNPN and CDR2 SVGIG (reference sequence). V was pared by 7 bases and J by 7 bases, with 16 bases between. The CDR3 here is CASDRGSDEAFF. CDR3 in DNA: TGTGCCTCCGACCGTGGGAGCGATGAAGCTTTCTTT.

Only one count was recorded for this clone. This chain uses TRBV10-1 with TRBJ2-2; 9 nucleotides align to TRBD1. Germline V gene lookup returns CDR1 WNHNN and CDR2 SYGVQD (reference sequence). The CDR3 consists of 16 residues. V shed 11 bases and J 1 base; nucleotides not matched to a gene: 11. In DNA, the CDR3 is TGCGCCCGATCGCTCCACAGGGGGCGGAACACCGGGGAGCTGTTTTTT. It yields the protein CARSLHRGRNTGELFF.

This chain joins TRBV5-8 and TRBJ2-4, with a possible D match to TRBD2 (6 bases). The CDR3 extends over 16 amino acids. Trimming pared 6 bases from V and 0 bases from J, leaving 16 bases between. Germline V gene lookup returns CDR1 SGHTS and CDR2 YDEGEE. This CDR3 is CASTRRAILAKNIQYF. CDR3 nucleotide sequence: TGTGCCAGCACCCGGAGGGCCATATTAGCCAAAAACATTCAGTACTTC.

The gene calls are TRBV7-8 and TRBJ2-4; 14 nucleotides match TRBD2. Germline-derived CDR1 and CDR2 are SGHVS and FQNEAQ. The CDR3 length is 18 residues. With 5 bases clipped from V and 2 bases from J, the junction kept 8 bases outside the gene matches. For the CDR3, the DNA is TGTGCCAGCAGCCTAGGGACTAGCGGGAGTGGGACCAAAAACATTCAGTACTTC. It specifies CASSLGTSGSGTKNIQYF.

J is TRBJ2-1 and V is TRBV11-2, with D unclear. Trimming shortened V by 4 bases and J by 10 bases, and 5 bases separated the two germline ends. The CDR3 has 10 amino acids. The germline V gene encodes CDR1 SGHAT and CDR2 FQNNGV. CDR3 sequence: CASSYGEQFF. CDR3 DNA sequence: TGTGCCAGCAGCTATGGGGAGCAGTTCTTC.

This chain links TRBV11-2 with TRBJ2-7, with D tentatively TRBD2 (5 bases). Germline CDR1 and CDR2: SGHAT and FQNNGV. Trimming removed 1 base at V and 3 bases at J, with 13 bases between. The CDR3 extends over 15 amino acids. Here the CDR3 reads CASSLGSSGYYEQYF. For the CDR3, the DNA is TGTGCCAGCAGCTTAGGAAGCAGCGGATACTACGAGCAGTACTTC.

Here the CDR3 reads CASSIGTANTGELFF. In DNA, the CDR3 is TGTGCCAGTAGTATAGGGACAGCTAACACCGGGGAGCTGTTTTTT. The chain combines TRBV19 with TRBJ2-2; perhaps TRBD1 as D (6 bases). Germline loops: CDR1 LNHDA, CDR2 SQIVND (reference sequence). V was clipped by 1 base and J by 2 bases, with 8 bases between them. This CDR3 has 15 amino acids.

In its sample, this clone was seen a few times. V is TRBV7-9 and J is TRBJ1-1; D is perhaps TRBD1 (5 bases). The ends were cut back, 1 base at V and 8 bases at J, with 14 bases in the middle. Looked up from germline, CDR1 is SEHNR and CDR2 is FQNEAQ (reference sequence). The CDR3 extends over 14 amino acids. Here the CDR3 DNA reads TGTGCCAGCAGCTTAGAATTGGGACGGAGCGAAGCTTTCTTT. It yields the protein CASSLELGRSEAFF.

V gene TRBV30 combines with J gene TRBJ2-7; D gene uncertain. V was trimmed by 0 bases and J by 7 bases, leaving 10 bases between them. The CDR3 spans 12 residues. The V gene's germline CDR1 is GTSNPN and CDR2 SVGIG (reference sequence). The CDR3 DNA follows: TGTGCCTGGAGTGTTGGTCCGGAGGAGCAGTACTTC. It specifies CAWSVGPEEQYF.

CDR3 in DNA: TGTGCCAGCACCGAACTAAGACTATTTGAGCAGTTCTTC. Translated, it gives CASTELRLFEQFF. The chain combines TRBV13 with TRBJ2-1, with a tentative D call TRBD2 (5 bases). The CDR3 consists of 13 residues. Trimming removed 7 bases at V and 9 bases at J, with 16 bases between. Germline V gene sequence: CDR1 PRHDT, CDR2 FYEKMQ (reference sequence).

The rearrangement uses TRBV7-6 and TRBJ2-5; no definite D call. The CDR3 has 16 amino acids. The V end lost 1 base, the J end lost 4 bases, and 16 bases lay between the germline ends. Germline V gene data show CDR1 as SGHVS and CDR2 as FNYEAQ. CDR3 DNA sequence: TGTGCCAGCAGCTTAGGTCCCCAAGGTGTAGGAGAGACCCAGTACTTC. It translates to CASSLGPQGVGETQYF.

This clone has a single count. This sequence joins TRBV7-9 and TRBJ1-2, with D uncertain. CDR1 and CDR2 from the germline V gene are SEHNR and FQNEAQ (reference sequence). The CDR3 consists of 14 residues. Trimming stripped 3 bases from V and 8 bases from J, with 16 bases between. Here the CDR3 DNA reads TGTGCCAGCAGCTTGGAGTGGATTACGACGGGCTACACCTTC. Translated: CASSLEWITTGYTF.

V usage is TRBV27 and J usage is TRBJ2-1; no clear D. Germline-derived CDR1 and CDR2 are MNHEY and SMNVEV (reference sequence). The germline V and J ends were trimmed by 1 base and 4 bases, with 11 bases remaining between them. This CDR3 contains 15 residues. In DNA, the CDR3 is TGTGCCAGCAGTTTATTCTTGGGGAATTACAATGAGCAGTTCTTC. Translating gives CASSLFLGNYNEQFF.

This rearrangement joins TRBV7-9 to TRBJ2-5; 11 bases line up with TRBD2. Per the germline V gene, CDR1 is SEHNR and CDR2 is FQNEAQ (reference sequence). With 2 bases clipped from V and 1 base from J, the junction kept 6 bases outside the gene matches. The CDR3 spans 17 residues. CDR3 sequence (DNA): TGTGCCAGCAGCTTATCGGCTAGCGGGAGGCTCCAAGAGACCCAGTACTTC. This sequence encodes CASSLSASGRLQETQYF.

J is TRBJ2-7 and V is TRBV13, with a tentative D call TRBD2 (6 bases). V dropped 2 bases and J dropped 3 bases, with 11 bases sitting between them. From germline, CDR1 is PRHDT and CDR2 FYEKMQ (reference sequence). The length of the CDR3 is 14 residues. CDR3 region: CASSLTLSGYEQYF. As DNA, the CDR3 is TGTGCCAGCAGCTTAACCCTTAGCGGCTACGAGCAGTACTTC.

This chain links TRBV6-6 with TRBJ2-5; D perhaps matches TRBD1 (6 bases). Germline V gene sequence: CDR1 MNHNY, CDR2 SVGAGI (reference sequence). Trimming removed 6 bases at V and 4 bases at J, with 12 bases between. This CDR3 has 13 amino acids. The CDR3 DNA is TGTGCCAGCAGCACAGGGTTTATAGAGACCCAGTACTTC. Its translation: CASSTGFIETQYF.

The CDR3 region has the DNA TGTGCCAGCAGTTTATCGTGGGGGGGCAAAAACATTCAGTACTTC. It codes for CASSLSWGGKNIQYF. The V gene is TRBV27, the J gene TRBJ2-4; TRBD2 matches at 7 bases. Germline V gene data show CDR1 as MNHEY and CDR2 as SMNVEV (reference sequence). Trimming at V came to 0 bases and at J to 3 bases, leaving 2 bases not matched to a gene. The CDR3 covers 15 residues.

V and J are TRBV7-2 and TRBJ2-7, with D maybe TRBD2 (6 bases). The V end was cut by 3 bases, the J end by 2 bases, with 14 bases between. Germline V gene data show CDR1 as SGHTA and CDR2 as FQGNSA. There are 15 residues in the CDR3. The CDR3 bases are TGTGCCAGCAGCTTTGGAGGGATGTTTCCCTACGAGCAGTACTTC. Encoded protein: CASSFGGMFPYEQYF.

This clone was observed a single time. The chain combines TRBV2 with TRBJ1-5; 7 nucleotides match TRBD1. J was trimmed by 3 bases and V by 10 bases; bases with no gene match: 12. The CDR3 spans 15 residues. Germline V gives CDR1 SNHLY, CDR2 FYNNEI. The CDR3 sequence: CATKSTTGVNQPQHF. The CDR3 DNA reads as TGTGCCACCAAATCAACTACAGGGGTCAATCAGCCCCAGCATTTT.

The V gene is TRBV7-8, the J gene TRBJ2-5, with D uncertain. The J call may be faulty, since TRBJ2-7 better matches the DNA end. The CDR3 loop spans 11 amino acids. The germline CDR1 and CDR2 sequences are SGHVS and FQNEAQ. The CDR3 region is CASSLVREQYF. The CDR3 bases are TGTGCCAGCAGCTTAGTTCGCGAGCAGTACTTC.